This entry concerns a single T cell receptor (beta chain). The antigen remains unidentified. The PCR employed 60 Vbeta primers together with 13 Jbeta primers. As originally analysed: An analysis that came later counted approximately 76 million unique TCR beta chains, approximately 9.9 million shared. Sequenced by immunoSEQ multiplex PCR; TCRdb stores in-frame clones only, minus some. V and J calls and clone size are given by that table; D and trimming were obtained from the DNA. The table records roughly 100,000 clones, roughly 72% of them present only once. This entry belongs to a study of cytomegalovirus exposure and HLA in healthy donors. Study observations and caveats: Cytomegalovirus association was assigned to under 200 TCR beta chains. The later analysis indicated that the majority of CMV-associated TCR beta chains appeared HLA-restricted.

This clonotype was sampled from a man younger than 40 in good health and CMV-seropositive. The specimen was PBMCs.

CDR3 in DNA: TGTGCCAGCAGAGAGGGGAGGAGTAGTCCCCGGCAGTACTTC. It specifies CASREGRSSPRQYF. The chain carries TRBV2 and TRBJ2-7; possibly TRBD2 for D (6 bases). The CDR3 loop spans 14 amino acids. Per germline, CDR1 SNHLY and CDR2 FYNNEI. V lost 6 bases, J lost 9 bases, and 21 bases lay in between.